This T cell receptor (beta chain) was captured in a study of cytomegalovirus exposure and HLA in healthy donors (dated by TCRdb to between 2016 and 2019). Background on the whole study: An earlier analysis of about 560 of the donors reported about 260 Gb of sequence data and 117 million unique TCR beta sequences obtained from 180 million or so T cells. Roughly five DR-DQ haplotypes were treated as single units for association and clustering because of strong linkage in the cohort. The study aimed to test whether signatures of past pathogen exposure could be identified by cataloging public T cell receptors. In an earlier analysis of a few hundred of the donors, high-throughput TCR beta sequencing was used to judge whether each TCR beta V gene segment behaved as functional or pseudogenic. Both class I and class II loci were covered by HLA typing, at four-digit resolution. The genetic ancestry cluster associated with self-reported Caucasian donors included over 65% of the approximately 430 genotyped donors. Alongside the repertoire data, information on donor age, sex, ethnicity and CMV serostatus was compiled. Typing coverage differed by locus: A, B, C, DRB1 and DQB1 were typed in about 620-640 donors, DQA1 in about 500, DPA1 in approximately 610, and DPB1 in 472. A later genetic analysis took genome-wide SNP genotypes for about 60% of the roughly 670 donors and used that subset as a discovery cohort. A separate validation cohort of about 110 different subjects was used in addition to the 666-subject first cohort. An early release that covered some 640 HLA-typed donors contained approximately 300 gigabases of sequencing data and 85 million to 100 million unique TCR sequences. To study patterns of TCR occurrence, a later analysis re-analyzed previously published TCR beta repertoires from 666 donors and added high-resolution HLA genotyping. Among about 410 genotyped donors of the cohort, an average of approximately 240,000 unique TCR beta nucleotide sequences was sequenced per donor, of which about 19% were non-productive. Rather than using new phenotypic data, the later analysis identified candidate immune exposures from TCR beta sequences and from how often those sequences occurred across donors. High-throughput TCR immunosequencing, statistical association of individual TCRs with disease status, and machine learning were combined to predict cytomegalovirus infection status. All discovery cohort repertoires had been generated using a single sequencing platform. The T cell repertoires of 666 subjects were profiled by immunosequencing and related to cytomegalovirus serostatus.

CDR1 and CDR2 are read off the germline V gene as MNHEY and SVGAGI. V has 5 bases trimmed and J has 4 bases trimmed; junction bases matching no gene number 6. The CDR3 goes from the cysteine to the phenylalanine over 15 residues. Only CDR3 DNA is held: 45 bases, read in frame from base 1. In regard to this clone: The antigen this receptor binds is unknown. Base qualities are missing; no much larger clone stands one base away.

Summary of the overall study and its limitations: HLA typing was unavailable for some donors at each locus, so association tests used only the typed subset. Three of the identified cytomegalovirus-associated TCR beta chains were confirmed in vitro to be specific for cytomegalovirus antigens. When HLA alleles, especially DR and DQ, strongly co-occurred, attributing TCR associations to individual alleles was difficult. Some IMGT-functional V segments, including TRBV6-2 and TRBV6-3, could not be distinguished by the 87-base-pair reads and were therefore excluded. CMV serostatus was the only immune exposure information available for the cohort. Cytomegalovirus status was reported to be diagnosed by the classifier with high specificity and sensitivity in both the original and validation cohorts. According to a later analysis, parvovirus B19, influenza, CMV and Epstein-Barr virus appeared linked to several top co-occurrence clusters. Correlated functional status among segregating V segments might reflect linkage disequilibrium, but an unknown experimental factor could not be ruled out. In a later genetic analysis, fewer N-insertions in productive TCRs were reported among donors in an Asian-associated ancestry cluster than the approximately 710-donor mean. In an earlier analysis of around 500 of the donors, most TCR beta V segments appeared in productive rearrangements about 90% or about 30% of the time, broadly matching IMGT annotations. In the study, around 160 TCR beta chains were listed as associated with cytomegalovirus. In a later analysis, most CMV-associated TCR beta chains were found to appear HLA-restricted, with HLA associations seemingly driven largely by CMV exposure. The earlier analysis of approximately 540 of the donors excluded around 17 rarely observed V segments, including chromosome 9 orphons, because counts were too low. This cohort had only TCR beta chains sequenced, and the lack of alpha or paired-chain data limited which features could be detected. While some public TCRs were present in many individuals, most TCR sequences turned up only very rarely across donors. In a later analysis, HLA-associated TCR beta chains showed more clonal expansion and lower generation probabilities than non-associated chains that were equally common. A cluster of highly shared sequence variants was judged likely to represent a technical artifact of the sequencing pipeline. In a later genetic analysis, a missense DCLRE1C variant was associated with V-gene and J-gene trimming of TCR beta chains, and the association was replicated in an independent cohort. It was suggested by the authors that the approach could potentially be generalized to other disease states and immunological phenotypes. In a later analysis, more than 15,000 TCR beta sequences were associated with specific HLA alleles at a false discovery rate of 0.05. A further reported finding was that TCR beta sequences accurately predicted the HLA-A and HLA-B alleles for most subjects in the first cohort. Presence/absence analyses assumed roughly uniform sequencing depth across donors, an assumption that may not hold. In a later analysis, the rate of TCR association differed among HLA loci, with DRB1 alleles having the most associated TCRs and HLA-C alleles having the fewest.

The cohort comprised 670 or so healthy bone marrow donors. At the time of sampling, all cohort members were nominally healthy, though unrecorded immune exposures were likely present. The donor was CMV seropositive and belonged to the group of 250 to 350 seropositive cohort members. Every donor gave a peripheral blood sample, and the peripheral blood mononuclear cells from that sample were used for TCR beta sequencing. Genomic DNA was extracted from the blood cell samples with the Qiagen DNeasy Blood Extraction Kit. Libraries were made using the immunoSEQ multiplex PCR assay. For the multiplex PCR, a mixture combining 60 forward primers for TCR Vbeta segments and 13 reverse primers for TCR Jbeta segments was used. Amplification of the CDR3 region of rearranged TCR beta genes was performed with a multiplex PCR assay on genomic DNA. The amplified TCR beta libraries were sequenced on the Illumina HiSeq System as 87-base-pair reads. In the source study's methods: Across the 700 or so repertoires, a later analysis counted some 81 million unique TCR beta chains, about 10 million of which were shared by at least two donors. Raw reads were error-corrected and collapsed into unique sequences by a nearest-neighbor algorithm in which closely related sequences were merged to remove PCR and sequencing errors. To assign V, D and J gene segments, CDR3 sequences were aligned to IMGT reference sequences. For a sequence to be retained, at least a six-nucleotide match to both a V gene segment and a J gene segment was required. Rearrangements were classified as productive when the CDR3 lacked stop codons and remained in frame with V and J, and all other rearrangements were classified as non-productive. CDR3 was defined according to IMGT convention as the region running from the second conserved V-encoded cysteine to the conserved J-encoded phenylalanine. The earlier analysis of about 590 of the donors excluded sequences that lacked an unambiguous match to a single V gene segment. In an earlier analysis of approximately 500 of the donors, a V segment was called functional when productive rearrangements were above 56.7%, and segregating when the standard deviation between donors exceeded 5%. A statistical classification framework was built for diagnosing cytomegalovirus status from the catalog of TCR beta chain sequences. A later analysis assigned V and J genes by comparing TCR nucleotide sequences with IMGT/GENE-DB human TR gene sequences. In a later analysis, CDR3 sequences and most-parsimonious VDJ recombination scenarios were assigned using the TCRdist pipeline. In a later analysis, each TCR beta chain was defined by its CDR3 amino acid sequence together with its V-gene family, and reads lacking a unique V-gene family were excluded. A later analysis removed 550 to 700 highly shared, low-generation-probability nucleotide sequences to deal with suspected cross-contamination and a sequencing artifact. In a later analysis, a clonal expansion index for each public chain was calculated from normalized within-repertoire ranks of inferred template counts. In a later analysis, generation probabilities were computed with a VDJ recombination model fitted to out-of-frame rearrangements, and the resulting probabilities were checked against IGoR. Hypergeometric tests were used in a later analysis to score TCR-TCR, TCR-HLA and TCR-CMV co-occurrence, with a repertoire-size bias correction applied to the TCR pairs. A later analysis estimated false discovery rates by permuting HLA or CMV assignments 20 times. In a later analysis, co-occurring TCRs were grouped with DBSCAN, and TCRdist sequence similarity was added when clustering was performed within HLA-allele-positive subsets. Repertoires with fewer than 30,000 or more than 120,000 public chains were left out of co-occurrence clustering, as were several repertoires with anomalous nucleotide sharing. What TCRdb holds here is the immuneACCESS table cut down to in-frame rearrangements. Part of the clones is not present; checked against another copy, under half of the missing clones reflect an unresolved V gene, and the others are unexplained. The DNA was the basis for D and trimming; V, J and clone size are from that table. In this sample the table shows about 120,000 clones, around 76% of which occur a single time. Approximately 12% of the sample is held by the ten biggest clonotypes.

The receptor comes from a woman aged 40 to 50 in good health and CMV-seropositive. Sequencing used PBMCs. This receptor chain uses TRBV6-5 and TRBJ2-2, and TRBD1 aligns with 8 junction nucleotides. The nucleotide sequence is given as TGTGCCAGCAGTCGAGGACAGGGATTCACCGGGGAGCTGTTTTTT. It encodes CASSRGQGFTGELFF.